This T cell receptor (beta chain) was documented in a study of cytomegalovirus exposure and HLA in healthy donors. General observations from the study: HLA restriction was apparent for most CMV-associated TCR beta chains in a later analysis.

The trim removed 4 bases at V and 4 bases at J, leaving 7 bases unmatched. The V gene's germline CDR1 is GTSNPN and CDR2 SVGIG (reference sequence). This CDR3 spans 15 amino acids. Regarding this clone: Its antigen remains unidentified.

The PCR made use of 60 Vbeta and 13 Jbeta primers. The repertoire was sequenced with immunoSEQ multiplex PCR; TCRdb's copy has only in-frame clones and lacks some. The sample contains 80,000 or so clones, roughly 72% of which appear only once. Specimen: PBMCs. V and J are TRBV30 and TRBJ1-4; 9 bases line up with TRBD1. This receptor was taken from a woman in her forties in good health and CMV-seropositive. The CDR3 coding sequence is TGTGCCTGGACCTCCCCGACAGGGGGTAATGAAAAACTGTTTTTT. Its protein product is CAWTSPTGGNEKLFF.